The T cell receptor (beta chain) under discussion was sequenced for a study of blood T cells in healthy people across ages. Whole-study findings and limits: In older individuals, TCR beta diversity per million T cells was lower, falling roughly linearly with age. Long-lived donors had more naive CD4+ cells and higher diversity than aged donors.

Through a sample-barcoded 5' primer and a J-beta primer mix, a second PCR was run for 7 to 11 cycles. TCRdb called the 5' RACE reads again in MiXCR, with one record for every CDR3 protein. Of around 1,900,000 distinct CDR3 sequences in the sample, more than 35% are singletons; the top ten hold 23%. On this clonotype: Its antigen is as yet unknown.

V was trimmed by 4 bases and J by 11 bases, leaving 21 bases between them. CDR1 and CDR2 from the germline V gene are SNHLY and FYNNEI. The CDR3 covers 14 residues. The source is a human donor in good health. The chain links TRBV2 to TRBJ2-7, with D tentatively TRBD1 (7 bases). Sequencing was carried out using blood. The CDR3: CASSGRVTGGQEYF. The CDR3 bases are TGTGCCAGCAGTGGGAGGGTTACCGGTGGACAGGAGTACTTC.